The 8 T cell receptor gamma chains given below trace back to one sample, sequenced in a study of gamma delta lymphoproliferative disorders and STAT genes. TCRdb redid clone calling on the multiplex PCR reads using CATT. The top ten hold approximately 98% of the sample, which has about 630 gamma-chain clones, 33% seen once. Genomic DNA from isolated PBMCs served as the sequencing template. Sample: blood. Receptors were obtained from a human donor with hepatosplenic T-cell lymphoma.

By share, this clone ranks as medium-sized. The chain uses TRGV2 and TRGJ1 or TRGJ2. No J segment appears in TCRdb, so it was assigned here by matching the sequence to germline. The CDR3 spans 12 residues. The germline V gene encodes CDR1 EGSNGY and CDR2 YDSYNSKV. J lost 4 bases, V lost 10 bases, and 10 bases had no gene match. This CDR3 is CATWRGYYKKLF. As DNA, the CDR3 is TGTGCCACGTGGCGGGGCTATTATAAGAAACTCTTT.

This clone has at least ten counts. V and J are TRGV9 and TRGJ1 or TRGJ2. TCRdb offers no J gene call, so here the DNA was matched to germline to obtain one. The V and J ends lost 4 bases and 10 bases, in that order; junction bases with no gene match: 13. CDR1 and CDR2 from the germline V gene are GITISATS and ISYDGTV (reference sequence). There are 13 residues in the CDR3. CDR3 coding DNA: TGTGCCTTGTGGGAATTACCCCCTTCCAAGAAACTCTTT. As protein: CALWELPPSKKLF.

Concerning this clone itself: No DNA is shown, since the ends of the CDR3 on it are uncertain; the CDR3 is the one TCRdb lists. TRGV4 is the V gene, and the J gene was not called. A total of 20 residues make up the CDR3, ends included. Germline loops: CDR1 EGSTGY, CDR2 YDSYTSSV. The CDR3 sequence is CATWDEKMNRRNSLAVEQHF.

CDR3 in amino acids: CAAWVRGTTGWFKIF. CDR3 nucleotides: TGTGCTGCGTGGGTTCGGGGTACCACTGGTTGGTTCAAGATATTT. The genes are TRGV10 and TRGJP1. Here the J gene was assigned by germline matching of the DNA, as TCRdb has none. TRGV10 is assigned to the ORF class and has an uncertain function. The CDR3 sequence is 15 residues long. V trimming: 8 bases; J trimming: 1 base; junction bases outside the gene matches: 8.

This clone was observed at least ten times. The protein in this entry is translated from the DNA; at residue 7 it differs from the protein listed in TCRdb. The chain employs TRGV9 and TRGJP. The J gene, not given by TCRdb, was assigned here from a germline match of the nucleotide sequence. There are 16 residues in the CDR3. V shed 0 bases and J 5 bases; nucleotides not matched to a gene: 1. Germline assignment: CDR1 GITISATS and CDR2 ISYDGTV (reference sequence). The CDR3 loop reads CALWEVEELGKKIKVF. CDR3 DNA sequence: TGTGCCTTGTGGGAGGTGGAAGAGTTGGGCAAAAAAATCAAGGTATTT.

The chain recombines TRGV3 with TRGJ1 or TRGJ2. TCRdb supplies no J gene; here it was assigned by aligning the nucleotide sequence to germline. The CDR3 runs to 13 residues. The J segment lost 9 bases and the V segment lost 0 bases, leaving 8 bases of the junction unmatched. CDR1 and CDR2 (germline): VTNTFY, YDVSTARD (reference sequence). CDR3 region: CATWDRPIFKKLF. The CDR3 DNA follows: TGTGCCACCTGGGACAGGCCGATATTTAAGAAACTCTTT.

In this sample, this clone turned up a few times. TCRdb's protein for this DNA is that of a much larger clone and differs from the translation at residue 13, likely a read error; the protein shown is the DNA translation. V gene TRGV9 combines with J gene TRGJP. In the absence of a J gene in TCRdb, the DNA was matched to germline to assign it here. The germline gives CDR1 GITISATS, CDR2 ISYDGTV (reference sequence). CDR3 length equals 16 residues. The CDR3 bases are TGTGCCTTGTGGGAGAAGCAAGAGTTGGGCAAAAAAAGCAAGGTATTT. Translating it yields CALWEKQELGKKSKVF.

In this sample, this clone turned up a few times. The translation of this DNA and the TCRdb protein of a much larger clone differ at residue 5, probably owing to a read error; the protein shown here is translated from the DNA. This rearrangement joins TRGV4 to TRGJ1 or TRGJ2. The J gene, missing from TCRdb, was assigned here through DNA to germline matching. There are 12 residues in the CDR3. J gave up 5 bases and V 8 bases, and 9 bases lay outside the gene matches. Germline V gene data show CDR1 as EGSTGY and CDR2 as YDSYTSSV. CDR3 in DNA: TGTGCCACCTCTTTTCTTGATTATAAGAAACTCTTT. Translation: CATSFLDYKKLF.